This T cell receptor (beta chain) derives from a study of response to subunit inactivated influenza vaccine. Study-wide results and caveats: Authors suggested seasonal influenza vaccinations each recruit few new T cells.

The V and J ends lost 3 bases and 5 bases, in that order; junction bases with no gene match: 11. The CDR3 consists of 17 residues. With respect to this clonotype: The target antigen is unknown.

TCRdb itself ran the RT-PCR reads through MiXCR, one entry per CDR3 protein. The sample includes fewer than 400,000 distinct CDR3 sequences, less than 25% seen only once; the top ten take roughly 10%. This specimen was PBMCs from blood, taken less than 22 months after vaccination. The V call is TRBV12-3 or TRBV12-4, the J call TRBJ1-5; 9 positions agree with TRBD1. This TCR derives from a man aged 45-69 years who received an inactivated influenza vaccine. The CDR3 nucleotides read TGTGCCAGCAGTTTGGGAGGGGGACAGGGTCTCCATCAGCCCCAGCATTTT. Translation gives CASSLGGGQGLHQPQHF.